Following are 5 T cell receptor beta chains from one sample sequenced in a study of T-cell reconstitution after alpha-beta-depleted transplantation in children. Preparation of the TCRbeta library was carried out with unique molecular identifiers. TCRdb reprocessed the PCR reads via MiXCR and lists one record per CDR3 protein. The data hold more than 75,000 distinct CDR3 sequences, with around 22% observed a single time. Material: PBMCs, obtained before TCRalphabeta/CD19-depleted stem cell transplant. The source is a boy aged 2 to 10 with acute lymphoblastic leukemia, due to receive a stem cell transplant.

This clonotype was detected only a few times. V usage is TRBV5-1 and J usage is TRBJ2-7; D is perhaps TRBD1 (5 bases). The V end lost 0 bases, the J end lost 2 bases, and 6 bases lay between the germline ends. Germline V CDR1 and CDR2: SGHRS, YFSETQ. The length of the CDR3 is 13 residues. The CDR3 sequence is CASSLEGAYEQYF. CDR3 DNA: TGCGCCAGCAGCTTGGAAGGGGCCTACGAGCAGTACTTC.

The V and J genes are TRBV5-1 and TRBJ2-2; unclear D gene. Germline lookup yields CDR1 SGHRS and CDR2 YFSETQ. The V gene lost 0 bases and the J gene lost 0 bases, with 3 bases spanning the gap. The CDR3 is 14 amino acids. In nucleotides, the CDR3 is TGCGCCAGCAGCTTGGTTCCGAACACCGGGGAGCTGTTTTTT. This translates into CASSLVPNTGELFF.

This rearrangement joins TRBV18 to TRBJ2-1, with 11 positions matching TRBD2. The CDR3 length is 17 residues. CDR1 is KGHSH and CDR2 is LQKENI in the germline V gene. The V segment lost 3 bases and the J segment 3 bases; nucleotides outside the gene matches: 7. Here the CDR3 DNA reads TGTGCCAGCTCACCTACTAGCGGGAGAGGTGGCTACAATGAGCAGTTCTTC. Amino acids: CASSPTSGRGGYNEQFF.

V gene TRBV5-5 combines with J gene TRBJ2-1; TRBD2 matches at 7 bases. This CDR3 is 15 amino acids long. Trimming took 4 bases from V and 7 from J; bases not matched to a gene: 11. Per germline, CDR1 SGHKS and CDR2 YYEKEE (reference sequence). The DNA for the CDR3 is TGTGCCAGCAGCGACCGCCCACTACTAGCGAATGAGCAGTTCTTC. Translated, it gives CASSDRPLLANEQFF.

Only a few counts were recorded for this clonotype. At one boundary the junction diverges from the germline segment, which might be a read error. This chain joins TRBV20-1 and TRBJ2-5; 10 bases line up with TRBD2. The V gene's germline CDR1 is DFQATT and CDR2 SNEGSKA (reference sequence). The CDR3 is 15 residues long. This chain's CDR3 is CSAMRLAGARETQYF. For the CDR3, the DNA is TGCAGCGCTATGAGGCTAGCGGGGGCCCGAGAGACCCAGTACTTC.